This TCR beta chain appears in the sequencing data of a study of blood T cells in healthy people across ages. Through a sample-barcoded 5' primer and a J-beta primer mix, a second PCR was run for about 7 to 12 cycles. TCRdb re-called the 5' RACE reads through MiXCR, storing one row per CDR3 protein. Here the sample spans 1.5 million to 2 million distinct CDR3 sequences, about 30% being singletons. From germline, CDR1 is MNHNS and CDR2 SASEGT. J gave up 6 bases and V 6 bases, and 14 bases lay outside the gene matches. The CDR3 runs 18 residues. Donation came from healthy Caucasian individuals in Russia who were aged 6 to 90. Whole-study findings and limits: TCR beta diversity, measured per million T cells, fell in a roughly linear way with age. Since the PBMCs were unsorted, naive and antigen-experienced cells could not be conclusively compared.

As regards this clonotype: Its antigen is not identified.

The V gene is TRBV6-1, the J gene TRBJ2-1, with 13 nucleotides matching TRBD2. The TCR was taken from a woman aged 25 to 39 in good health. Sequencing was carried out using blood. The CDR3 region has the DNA TGTGCCAGCAGCCACGACGACCTGACTAGCGGGGGGTCCAATGAGCAGTTCTTC. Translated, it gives CASSHDDLTSGGSNEQFF.